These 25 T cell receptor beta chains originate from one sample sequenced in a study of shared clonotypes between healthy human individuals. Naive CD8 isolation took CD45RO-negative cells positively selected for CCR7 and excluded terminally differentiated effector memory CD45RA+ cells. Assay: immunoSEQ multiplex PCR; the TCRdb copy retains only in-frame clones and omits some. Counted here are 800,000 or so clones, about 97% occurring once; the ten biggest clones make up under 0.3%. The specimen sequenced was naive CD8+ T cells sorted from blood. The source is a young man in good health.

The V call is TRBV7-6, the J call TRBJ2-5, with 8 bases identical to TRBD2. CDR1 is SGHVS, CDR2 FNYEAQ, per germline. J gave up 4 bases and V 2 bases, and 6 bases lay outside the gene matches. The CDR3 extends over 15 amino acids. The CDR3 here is CASSLFGGARETQYF. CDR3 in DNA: TGTGCCAGCAGCTTATTCGGGGGGGCGAGAGAGACCCAGTACTTC.

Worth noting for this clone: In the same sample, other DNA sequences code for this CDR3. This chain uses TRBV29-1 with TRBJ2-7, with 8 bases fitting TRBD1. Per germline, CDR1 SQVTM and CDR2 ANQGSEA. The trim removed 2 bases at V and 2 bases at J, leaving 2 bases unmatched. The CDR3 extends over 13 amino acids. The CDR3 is CSVEQGAPYEQYF. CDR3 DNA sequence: TGCAGCGTTGAACAGGGGGCGCCCTACGAGCAGTACTTC.

The CDR3 loop is CATYSTQQETQYF. The CDR3 DNA follows: TGTGCCACCTACTCGACGCAACAAGAGACCCAGTACTTC. This chain uses TRBV19 with TRBJ2-5; D gene uncertain. The CDR3 has 13 residues. Per the germline V gene, CDR1 is LNHDA and CDR2 is SQIVND (reference sequence). V was cut by 10 bases and J by 2 bases, with 14 bases left in between.

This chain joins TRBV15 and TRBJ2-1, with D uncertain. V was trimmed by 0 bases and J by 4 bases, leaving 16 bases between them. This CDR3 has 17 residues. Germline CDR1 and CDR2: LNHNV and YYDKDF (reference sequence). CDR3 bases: TGTGCCACCAGCAGAGATGGATTAGGGTCCAAATACAATGAGCAGTTCTTC. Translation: CATSRDGLGSKYNEQFF.

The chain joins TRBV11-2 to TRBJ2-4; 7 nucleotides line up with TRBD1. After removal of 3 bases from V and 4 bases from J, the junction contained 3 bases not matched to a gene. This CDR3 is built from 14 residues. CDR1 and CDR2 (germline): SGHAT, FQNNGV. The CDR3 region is CASSFAQGKNIQYF. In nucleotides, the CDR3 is TGTGCCAGCAGCTTCGCACAGGGGAAAAACATTCAGTACTTC.

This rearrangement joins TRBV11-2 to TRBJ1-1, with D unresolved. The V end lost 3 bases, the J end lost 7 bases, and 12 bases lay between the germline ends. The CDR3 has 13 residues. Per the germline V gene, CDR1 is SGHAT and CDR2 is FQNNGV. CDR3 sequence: CASSFQDWIEAFF. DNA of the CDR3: TGTGCCAGCAGCTTCCAGGATTGGATTGAAGCTTTCTTT.

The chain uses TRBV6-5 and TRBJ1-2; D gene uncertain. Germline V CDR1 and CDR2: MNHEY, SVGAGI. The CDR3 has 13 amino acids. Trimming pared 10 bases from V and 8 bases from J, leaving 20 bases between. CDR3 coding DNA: TGTGCCATCGGTAGAGGCCCTAGTCTAGGCTACACCTTC. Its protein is CAIGRGPSLGYTF.

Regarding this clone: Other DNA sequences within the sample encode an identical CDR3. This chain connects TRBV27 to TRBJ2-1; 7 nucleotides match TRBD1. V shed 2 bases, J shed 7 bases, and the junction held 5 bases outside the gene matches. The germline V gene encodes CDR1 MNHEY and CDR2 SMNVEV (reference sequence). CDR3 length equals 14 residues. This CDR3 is CASSLIGGGNEQFF. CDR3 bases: TGTGCCAGCAGTTTAATAGGGGGCGGGAATGAGCAGTTCTTC.

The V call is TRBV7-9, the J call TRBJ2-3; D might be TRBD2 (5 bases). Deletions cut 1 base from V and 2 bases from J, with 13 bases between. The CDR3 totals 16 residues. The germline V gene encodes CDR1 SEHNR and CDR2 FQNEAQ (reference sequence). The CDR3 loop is CASSLVRGAVTDTQYF. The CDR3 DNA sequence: TGTGCCAGCAGCTTAGTTCGGGGAGCGGTCACAGATACGCAGTATTTT.

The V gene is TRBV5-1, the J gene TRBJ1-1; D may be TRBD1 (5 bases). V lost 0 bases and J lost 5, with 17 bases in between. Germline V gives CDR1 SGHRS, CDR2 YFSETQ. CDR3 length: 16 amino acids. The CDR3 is CASSLVEGTRGTEAFF. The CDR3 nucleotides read TGCGCCAGCAGCTTGGTTGAGGGCACTCGGGGGACTGAAGCTTTCTTT. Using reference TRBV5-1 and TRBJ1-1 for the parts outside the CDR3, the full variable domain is KAGVTQTPRYLIKTRGQQVTLSCSPISGHRSVSWYQQTPGQGLQFLFEYFSETQRNKGNFPGRFSGRQFSNSRSEMNVSTLELGDSALYLCASSLVEGTRGTEAFFGQGTRLTVV.

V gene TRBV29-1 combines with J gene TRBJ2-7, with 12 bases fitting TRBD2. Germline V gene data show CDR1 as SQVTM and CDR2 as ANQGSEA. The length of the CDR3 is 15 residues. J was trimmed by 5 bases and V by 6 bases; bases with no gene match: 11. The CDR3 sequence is CSVAGLAGTTHEQYF. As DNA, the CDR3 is TGCAGCGTCGCAGGACTAGCGGGAACCACCCACGAGCAGTACTTC.

The CDR3 loop reads CASSQQGQETQYF. In nucleotides, the CDR3 is TGTGCCAGCAGCCAACAGGGACAAGAGACCCAGTACTTC. The genes are TRBV7-9 and TRBJ2-5, with D possibly matching TRBD1 (6 bases). Trimming cost V 5 bases and J 2 bases, with 9 bases left between them. The CDR3 runs to 13 residues. The germline V gene encodes CDR1 SEHNR and CDR2 FQNEAQ (reference sequence).

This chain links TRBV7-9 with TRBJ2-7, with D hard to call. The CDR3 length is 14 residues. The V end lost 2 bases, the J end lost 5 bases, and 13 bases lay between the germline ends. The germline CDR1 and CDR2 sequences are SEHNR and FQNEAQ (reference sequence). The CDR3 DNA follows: TGTGCCAGCAGCTTACCAGGTAGCTTCCACGAGCAGTACTTC. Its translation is CASSLPGSFHEQYF.

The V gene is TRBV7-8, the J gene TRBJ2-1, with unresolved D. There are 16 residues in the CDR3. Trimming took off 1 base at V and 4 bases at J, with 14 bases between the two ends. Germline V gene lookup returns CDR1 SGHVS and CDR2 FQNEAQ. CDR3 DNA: TGTGCCAGCAGCTTAGGAGCAGGTGCCCTGTACAATGAGCAGTTCTTC. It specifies CASSLGAGALYNEQFF.

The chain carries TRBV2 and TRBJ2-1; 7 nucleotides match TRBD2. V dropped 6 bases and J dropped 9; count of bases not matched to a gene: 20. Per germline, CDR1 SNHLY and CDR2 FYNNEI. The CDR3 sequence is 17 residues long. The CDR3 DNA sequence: TGTGCCAGCAGCGGGACTATCAGCGGAACCAAACCGAGTGAGCAGTTCTTC. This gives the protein CASSGTISGTKPSEQFF. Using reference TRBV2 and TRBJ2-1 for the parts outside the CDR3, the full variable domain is EPEVTQTPSHQVTQMGQEVILRCVPISNHLYFYWYRQILGQKVEFLVSFYNNEISEKSEIFDDQFSVERPDGSNFTLKIRSTKLEDSAMYFCASSGTISGTKPSEQFFGPGTRLTVL.

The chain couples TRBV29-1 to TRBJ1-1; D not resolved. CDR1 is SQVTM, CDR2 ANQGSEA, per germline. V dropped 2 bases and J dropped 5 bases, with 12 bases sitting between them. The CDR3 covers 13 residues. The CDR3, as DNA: TGCAGCGTTGAACTCGATGGACGGACTGAAGCTTTCTTT. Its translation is CSVELDGRTEAFF.

This chain's CDR3 is CASSLNEVPGAGAGELFF. In nucleotides, the CDR3 is TGTGCCAGCAGCTTAAACGAGGTACCCGGAGCAGGCGCCGGGGAGCTGTTTTTT. The J gene is TRBJ2-2, the V gene TRBV7-9; D gene unclear. The CDR3 is 18 residues long. The germline CDR1 and CDR2 sequences are SEHNR and FQNEAQ (reference sequence). V was shortened by 2 bases and J by 6 bases, with 22 bases between the two germline ends.

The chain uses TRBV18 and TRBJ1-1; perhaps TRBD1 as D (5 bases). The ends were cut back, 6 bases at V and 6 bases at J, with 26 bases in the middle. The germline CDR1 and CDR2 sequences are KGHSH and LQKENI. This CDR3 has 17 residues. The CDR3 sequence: CASSQASVGQLGAEAFF. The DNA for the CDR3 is TGTGCCAGCTCTCAAGCGTCGGTGGGGCAGTTGGGAGCTGAAGCTTTCTTT. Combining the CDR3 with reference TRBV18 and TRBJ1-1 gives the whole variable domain NAGVMQNPRHLVRRRGQEARLRCSPMKGHSHVYWYRQLPEEGLKFMVYLQKENIIDESGMPKERFSAEFPKEGPSILRIQQVVRGDSAAYFCASSQASVGQLGAEAFFGQGTRLTVV.

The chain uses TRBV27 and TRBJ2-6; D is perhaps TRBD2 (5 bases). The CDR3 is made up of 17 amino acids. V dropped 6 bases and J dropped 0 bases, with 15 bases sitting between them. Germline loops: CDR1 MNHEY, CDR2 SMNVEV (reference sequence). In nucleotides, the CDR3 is TGTGCCAGCAGCTCCGCGGGCCACGACTCTGGGGCCAACGTCCTGACTTTC. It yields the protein CASSSAGHDSGANVLTF.

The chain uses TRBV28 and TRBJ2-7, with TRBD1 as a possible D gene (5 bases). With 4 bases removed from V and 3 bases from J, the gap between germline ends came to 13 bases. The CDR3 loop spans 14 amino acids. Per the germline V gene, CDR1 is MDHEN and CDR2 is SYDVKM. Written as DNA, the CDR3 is TGTGCCAGCAGTTCCTTGGGGCTCGGCTACGAGCAGTACTTC. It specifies CASSSLGLGYEQYF.

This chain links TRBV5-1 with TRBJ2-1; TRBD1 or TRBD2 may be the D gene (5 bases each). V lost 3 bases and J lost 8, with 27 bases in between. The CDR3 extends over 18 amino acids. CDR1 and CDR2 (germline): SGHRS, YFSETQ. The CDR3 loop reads CASSSGLGLPAEYDEQFF. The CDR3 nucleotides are TGCGCCAGCAGCTCGGGGCTCGGGCTACCTGCTGAATATGATGAGCAGTTCTTC.

The CDR3: CASSEAQVRHGSRSYEQYF. The CDR3 nucleotides are TGTGCCAGCAGTGAAGCGCAGGTCCGGCACGGCTCGAGGTCCTACGAGCAGTACTTC. This chain links TRBV2 with TRBJ2-7; D unresolved. The CDR3 extends over 19 amino acids. V lost 0 bases and J lost 1, with 22 bases in between. The germline V gene encodes CDR1 SNHLY and CDR2 FYNNEI.

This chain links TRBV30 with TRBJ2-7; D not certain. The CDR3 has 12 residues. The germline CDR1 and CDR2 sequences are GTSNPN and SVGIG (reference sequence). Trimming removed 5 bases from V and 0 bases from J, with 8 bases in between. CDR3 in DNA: TGTGCCTGGGGCACTCGCTCCTACGAGCAGTACTTC. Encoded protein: CAWGTRSYEQYF.

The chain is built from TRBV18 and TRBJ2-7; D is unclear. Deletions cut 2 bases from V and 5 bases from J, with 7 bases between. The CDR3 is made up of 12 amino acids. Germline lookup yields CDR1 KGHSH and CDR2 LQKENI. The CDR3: CASSPGFHEQYF. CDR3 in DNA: TGTGCCAGCTCACCAGGGTTTCACGAGCAGTACTTC.

CDR3 nucleotides: TGTGCCAGCAGTCCGCACCTGGGACTAGCGGGAGTTCGGCAGTTCTTC. It translates to CASSPHLGLAGVRQFF. This rearrangement joins TRBV27 to TRBJ2-1; TRBD2 matches 14 bases. Germline-derived CDR1 and CDR2 are MNHEY and SMNVEV (reference sequence). Trimming at V came to 5 bases and at J to 12 bases, leaving 12 bases not matched to a gene. The CDR3 contains 16 residues.